This TCR beta chain originates from a study of response to subunit inactivated influenza vaccine. TCRdb re-analysed the RT-PCR reads in MiXCR, keeping a single row per CDR3 protein. The sample has about 780,000 distinct CDR3 sequences, approximately 18% seen once. From germline, CDR1 is LNHNV and CDR2 YYDKDF (reference sequence). V was pared by 2 bases and J by 2 bases, with 19 bases between. The CDR3 is made up of 17 amino acids. General observations from the study: The authors put forward the suggestion that each seasonal influenza vaccination may bring in only a limited number of new T cells.

This clonotype has just a few counts. Its antigen is as yet unknown. The starting material was PBMCs from blood, obtained roughly 5 days after vaccination. The genes are TRBV15 and TRBJ2-7; maybe TRBD1 (5 bases). The source of this sequence is a man over 45 who received an inactivated influenza vaccine. The DNA of the CDR3 is TGTGCCACCAGCAGATACCTGAGACAGAGCCTTACCTACGAGCAGTACTTC. Protein: CATSRYLRQSLTYEQYF.